This T cell receptor (beta chain) was captured in a study of blood T cell repertoires in COVID-19. Study as a whole: Samples came from the United States, Italy and Spain, spanning acute and convalescent COVID-19. From T cells, B-cell-depleted T cells, or PBMCs came the material, which was cDNA or gDNA.

This clone appeared once. In the original processing: Reference gene primer amplification gave nucleated cell count estimates. Assay used: immunoSEQ multiplex PCR; TCRdb lists only in-frame clones, some missing. That table is the source of V, J and clone size, and D and trimming were worked out from the DNA. The sample includes about 270,000 clones, around four fifths of them seen just once. Trimming removed 6 bases from V and 1 base from J; junction bases left unmatched: 0. This CDR3 contains 12 residues. Germline V gene data show CDR1 as MGHDK and CDR2 as SYGVNS. The chain employs TRBV25-1 and TRBJ2-7; TRBD2 aligns across 7 bases. The sequenced material came from peripheral blood. The sequence came from a woman between 45 and 65 years old who had recovered from COVID-19. This CDR3 is CASRGGSYEQYF. In DNA form, the CDR3 reads TGTGCCAGCAGGGGGGGGTCCTACGAGCAGTACTTC.